These 5 T cell receptor beta chains were all obtained from the same sample, sequenced in a study of shared T cell receptors in the human thymus. TCRdb keeps only in-frame clones here, not all; method: immunoSEQ multiplex PCR. The sample consists of roughly 560,000 clones, around three quarters of them appearing once. These records were also assigned to another study, of human thymus T cells.

The sequenced material came from thymocytes. The source is a boy under three years old with a congenital heart defect.

The chain uses TRBV27 and TRBJ2-3; the D gene is possibly TRBD2 (5 bases). From germline, CDR1 is MNHEY and CDR2 SMNVEV (reference sequence). This CDR3 contains 14 residues. Trimming took off 4 bases at V and 0 bases at J, with 8 bases between the two ends. CDR3 in amino acids: CASSSSGSTDTQYF. The CDR3 DNA reads TGTGCCAGCAGTTCAAGCGGTAGCACAGATACGCAGTATTTT.

V gene TRBV7-9 combines with J gene TRBJ2-6; D is unresolved. The V end was cut by 5 bases, the J end by 1 base, with 6 bases between. The CDR3 has 14 amino acids. CDR1 and CDR2 (germline): SEHNR, FQNEAQ (reference sequence). The CDR3 sequence: CASSVLSGANVLTF. The CDR3 DNA is TGTGCCAGCAGCGTCCTGTCTGGGGCCAACGTCCTGACTTTC. Using reference TRBV7-9 and TRBJ2-6 for the parts outside the CDR3, the full variable domain is DTGVSQNPRHKITKRGQNVTFRCDPISEHNRLYWYRQTLGQGPEFLTYFQNEAQLEKSRLLSDRFSAERPKGSFSTLEIQRTEQGDSAMYLCASSVLSGANVLTFGAGSRLTVL.

The rearrangement links TRBV6-5 to TRBJ2-2, with D perhaps matching TRBD2 (6 bases). Between the trimmed V and J ends, which lost 7 bases and 5 bases, there was a span of 14 bases. Per the germline V gene, CDR1 is MNHEY and CDR2 is SVGAGI. CDR3 size: 14 residues. CDR3 nucleotide sequence: TGTGCCAGCACGGGGCAGGGAGGTACCGGGGAGCTGTTTTTT. This encodes CASTGQGGTGELFF.

This clone was observed a few times. The rearrangement uses TRBV28 and TRBJ2-5; D possibly corresponds to TRBD1 (6 bases). Trimming left V 1 base short and J 1 base short, with 7 bases between. Looked up from germline, CDR1 is MDHEN and CDR2 is SYDVKM. The CDR3 loop spans 14 amino acids. In DNA form, the CDR3 reads TGTGCCAGCAGTTTATACAGGGTCCAAGAGACCCAGTACTTC. This sequence encodes CASSLYRVQETQYF.

The V gene is TRBV14, the J gene TRBJ2-7; D call uncertain. V lost 3 bases and J 5 bases, leaving 14 bases between the germline ends. From germline, CDR1 is SGHDN and CDR2 FVKESK. The CDR3 loop spans 14 amino acids. The CDR3 region has the DNA TGTGCCAGCAGCCATTCAAACAGCCCCCACGAGCAGTACTTC. It translates to CASSHSNSPHEQYF.